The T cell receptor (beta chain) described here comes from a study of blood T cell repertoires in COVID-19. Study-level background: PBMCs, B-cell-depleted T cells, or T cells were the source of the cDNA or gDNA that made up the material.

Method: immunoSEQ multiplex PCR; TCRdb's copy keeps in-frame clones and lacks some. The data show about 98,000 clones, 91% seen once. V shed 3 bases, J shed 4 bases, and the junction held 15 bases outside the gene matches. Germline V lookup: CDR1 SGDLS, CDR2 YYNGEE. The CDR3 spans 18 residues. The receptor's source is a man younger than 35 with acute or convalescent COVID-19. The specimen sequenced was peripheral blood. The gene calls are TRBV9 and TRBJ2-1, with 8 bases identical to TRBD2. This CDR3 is CASSAREAPSGGYNEQFF. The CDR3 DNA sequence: TGTGCCAGCAGCGCGCGCGAGGCCCCGAGCGGGGGTTACAATGAGCAGTTCTTC.